This T cell receptor beta chain appears in the sequencing data of a study of T cell responses to AZD1222 COVID-19 vaccine. Study observations and caveats: Across the whole spike, CD4 TCRs peaked at regions 160-218 and 743-854. The study found Spike-specific TCR breadth and depth rose after two AZD1222 doses. The peak T cell response came first, and repertoires were sampled only after it.

Concerning this clone itself: Its antigen is undetermined.

Sequencing used immunoSEQ multiplex PCR; TCRdb keeps in-frame clones, though not all of them. The sample carries 60,000 to 85,000 clones, around nine tenths recorded once. The CDR3 sequence is 15 residues long. CDR1 and CDR2 (germline): SGHTA, FQGNSA. The ends were cut back, 5 bases at V and 2 bases at J, with 15 bases in the middle. Sequencing used peripheral blood, obtained 28 days after the second dose of the MenACWY control vaccine. The chain couples TRBV7-2 to TRBJ1-2; D gene unclear. This clonotype originated in an adult who received the MenACWY meningococcal vaccine as a control. The CDR3 region has the DNA TGTGCCAGCAGCCCGAGCCCGACGGAAAACTATGGCTACACCTTC. Translating gives CASSPSPTENYGYTF. Full variable domain (remainder filled in from reference TRBV7-2 and TRBJ1-2): GAGVSQSPSNKVTEKGKDVELRCDPISGHTALYWYRQSLGQGLEFLIYFQGNSAPDKSGLPSDRFSAERTGGSVSTLTIQRTQQEDSAVYLCASSPSPTENYGYTFGSGTRLTVV.